These 4 T cell receptor beta chains share one sample of origin, sequenced in a study of T cell repertoires in cytomegalovirus infection (dated by TCRdb to the late 2010s). The antigens these receptors bind are not known. Sequencing used an Illumina HiSeq 1500. TCRdb reprocessing: public reads trimmed at Q25 with fastp, clones called with MiXCR, in-frame beta chains kept. Each entry merges the rows of one CDR3 protein and shows their most common DNA and genes. This sample has more than 300,000 distinct CDR3 sequences in its table, and 34% of those were observed once. Roughly 13% of the sample comes from the top ten. What this sample's treatment or condition label stands for: in vitro stimulation with specific CMV peptide epitopes to enrich CMV-specific T cells. The sample in question was cultured PBMCs, obtained from culture after CMV antigen stimulation. These receptors originate from a human donor in good health (CMV status not recorded). Some clones in this sample may be carry-over from other donors' samples.

This clonotype was recorded many times. V usage is TRBV7-2 and J usage is TRBJ1-2; D gene uncertain. The V gene's germline CDR1 is SGHTA and CDR2 FQGNSA. The germline V and J ends were trimmed by 1 base and 8 bases, with 5 bases remaining between them. The CDR3 length is 11 residues. CDR3 sequence (DNA): TGTGCCAGCAGCTTAGACGTAGGCTACACCTTC. Translated: CASSLDVGYTF.

V gene TRBV27 combines with J gene TRBJ2-3; TRBD2 agrees at 9 bases. CDR1 and CDR2 from the germline V gene are MNHEY and SMNVEV (reference sequence). This CDR3 is 16 amino acids long. V was clipped by 4 bases and J by 2 bases; unmatched bases: 7. CDR3 amino acids: CASSSLGLALTDTQYF. The CDR3 DNA follows: TGTGCCAGCAGTTCCCTGGGACTAGCACTCACAGATACGCAGTATTTT.

This clonotype has a count of ten or more. The chain couples TRBV30 to TRBJ1-6; perhaps TRBD1 as D (5 bases). The CDR3 has 15 residues. Germline CDR1 and CDR2: GTSNPN and SVGIG (reference sequence). The V end lost 5 bases, the J end lost 8 bases, and 19 bases lay between the germline ends. This CDR3 reads CAWGSKGIQYSPLHF. The CDR3 coding sequence is TGTGCCTGGGGATCCAAGGGGATCCAGTATTCACCCCTCCACTTT.

The chain has TRBV5-1 and TRBJ2-1; possible D gene TRBD1, 6 bases. V was pared by 4 bases and J by 13 bases, with 21 bases between. This CDR3 spans 14 amino acids. Germline CDR1 reads SGHRS; CDR2 reads YFSETQ. The CDR3 sequence is CASSLRDIAFEQFF. As DNA, the CDR3 is TGCGCCAGCAGCCTCCGGGACATCGCCTTCGAACAGTTCTTC. Full variable domain (remainder filled in from reference TRBV5-1 and TRBJ2-1): KAGVTQTPRYLIKTRGQQVTLSCSPISGHRSVSWYQQTPGQGLQFLFEYFSETQRNKGNFPGRFSGRQFSNSRSEMNVSTLELGDSALYLCASSLRDIAFEQFFGPGTRLTVL.